The source of this TCR beta chain is a study of blood T cell repertoires in COVID-19. Turning to the study itself: T cells, B-cell-depleted T cells, or PBMCs supplied cDNA or gDNA.

The germline V gene has CDR1 SGHNT and CDR2 YYREEE (reference sequence). The V gene lost 3 bases and the J gene lost 8 bases, with 21 bases spanning the gap. The CDR3 has 16 amino acids. Original methodology: The authors estimated nucleated cell counts from reference gene primer amplification. Assay used: immunoSEQ multiplex PCR; TCRdb lists only in-frame clones, some missing. Clone size and V and J calls were adopted from that table, with D and trimming inferred from the DNA. The table includes about 34,000 clones, roughly 75% detected once. The rearrangement uses TRBV5-4 and TRBJ2-1; D is possibly TRBD2 (6 bases). The source of this sequence is a man older than 75 with active or convalescent COVID-19. Material: peripheral blood. CDR3 sequence: CASSSGVGILQDEQFF. CDR3 bases: TGTGCCAGCAGCTCGGGGGTTGGTATTTTACAGGATGAGCAGTTCTTC.